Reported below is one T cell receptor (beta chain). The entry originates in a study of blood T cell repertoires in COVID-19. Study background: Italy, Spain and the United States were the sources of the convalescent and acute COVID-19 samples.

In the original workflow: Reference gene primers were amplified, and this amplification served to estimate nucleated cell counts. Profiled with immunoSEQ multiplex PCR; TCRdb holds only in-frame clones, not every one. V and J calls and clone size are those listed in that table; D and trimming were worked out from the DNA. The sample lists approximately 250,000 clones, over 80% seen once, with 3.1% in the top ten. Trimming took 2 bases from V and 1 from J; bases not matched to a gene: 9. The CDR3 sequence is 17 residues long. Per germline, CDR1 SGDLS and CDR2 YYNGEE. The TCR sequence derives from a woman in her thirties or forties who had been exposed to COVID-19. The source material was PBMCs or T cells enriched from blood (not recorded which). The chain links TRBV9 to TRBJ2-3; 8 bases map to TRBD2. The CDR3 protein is CASSVPSGGGRTDTQYF. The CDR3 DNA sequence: TGTGCCAGCAGCGTCCCTTCGGGGGGGGGACGCACAGATACGCAGTATTTT. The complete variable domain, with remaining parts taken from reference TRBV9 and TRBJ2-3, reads DSGVTQTPKHLITATGQRVTLRCSPRSGDLSVYWYQQSLDQGLQFLIQYYNGEERAKGNILERFSAQQFPDLHSELNLSSLELGDSALYFCASSVPSGGGRTDTQYFGPGTRLTVL.